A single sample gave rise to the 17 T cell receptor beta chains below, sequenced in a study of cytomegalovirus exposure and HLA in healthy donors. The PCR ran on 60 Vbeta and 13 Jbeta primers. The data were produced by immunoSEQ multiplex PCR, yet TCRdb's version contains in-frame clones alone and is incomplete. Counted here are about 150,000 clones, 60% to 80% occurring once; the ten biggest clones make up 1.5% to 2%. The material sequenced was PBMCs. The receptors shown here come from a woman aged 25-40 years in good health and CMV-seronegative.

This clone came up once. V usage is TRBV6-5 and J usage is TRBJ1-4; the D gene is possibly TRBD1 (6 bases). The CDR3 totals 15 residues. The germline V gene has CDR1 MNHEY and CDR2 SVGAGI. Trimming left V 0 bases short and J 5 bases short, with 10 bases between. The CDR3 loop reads CASSYSTGLNEKLFF. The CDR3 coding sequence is TGTGCCAGCAGTTACTCGACAGGCCTAAATGAAAAACTGTTTTTT.

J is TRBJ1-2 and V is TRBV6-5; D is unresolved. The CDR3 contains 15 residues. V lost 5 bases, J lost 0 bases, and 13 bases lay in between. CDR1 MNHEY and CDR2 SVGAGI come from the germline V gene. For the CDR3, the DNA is TGTGCCAGCAGTCCAATTCAGAGGGCTAACTATGGCTACACCTTC. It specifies CASSPIQRANYGYTF.

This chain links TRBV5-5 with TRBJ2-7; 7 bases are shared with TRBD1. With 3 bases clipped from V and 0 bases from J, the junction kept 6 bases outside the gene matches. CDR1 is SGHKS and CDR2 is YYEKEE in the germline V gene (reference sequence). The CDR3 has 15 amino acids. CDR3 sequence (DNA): TGTGCCAGCAGCTACAGGGGTAGCAACTCCTACGAGCAGTACTTC. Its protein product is CASSYRGSNSYEQYF.

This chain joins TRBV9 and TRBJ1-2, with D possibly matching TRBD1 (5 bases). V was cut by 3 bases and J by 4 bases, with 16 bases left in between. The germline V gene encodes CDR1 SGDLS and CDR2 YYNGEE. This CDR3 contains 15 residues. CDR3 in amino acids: CASSEGGGAGYGYTF. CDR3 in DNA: TGTGCCAGCAGCGAGGGAGGAGGGGCTGGCTATGGCTACACCTTC.

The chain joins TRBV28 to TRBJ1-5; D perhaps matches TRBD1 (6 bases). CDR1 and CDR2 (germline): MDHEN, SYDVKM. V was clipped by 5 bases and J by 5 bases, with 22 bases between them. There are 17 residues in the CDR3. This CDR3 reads CASSPGRGTGRDQPQHF. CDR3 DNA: TGTGCCAGCAGTCCGGGTAGGGGTACAGGGCGCGATCAGCCCCAGCATTTT.

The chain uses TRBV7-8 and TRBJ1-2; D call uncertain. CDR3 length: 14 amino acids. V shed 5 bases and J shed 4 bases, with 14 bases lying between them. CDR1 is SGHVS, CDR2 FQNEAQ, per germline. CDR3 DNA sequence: TGTGCCAGCAGCCAGGACCTCGGAGGCTATGGCTACACCTTC. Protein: CASSQDLGGYGYTF.

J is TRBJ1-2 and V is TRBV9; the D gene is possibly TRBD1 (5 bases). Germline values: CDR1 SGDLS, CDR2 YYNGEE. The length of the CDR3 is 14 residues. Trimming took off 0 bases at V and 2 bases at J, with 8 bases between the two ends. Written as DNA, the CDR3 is TGTGCCAGCAGCGTAGCTCCAGGGAACTATGGCTACACCTTC. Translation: CASSVAPGNYGYTF.

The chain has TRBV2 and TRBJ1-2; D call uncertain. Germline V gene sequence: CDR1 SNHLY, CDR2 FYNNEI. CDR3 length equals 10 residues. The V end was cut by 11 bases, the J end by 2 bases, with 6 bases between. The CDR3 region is CASVNYGYTF. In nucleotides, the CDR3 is TGTGCCTCTGTCAACTATGGCTACACCTTC.

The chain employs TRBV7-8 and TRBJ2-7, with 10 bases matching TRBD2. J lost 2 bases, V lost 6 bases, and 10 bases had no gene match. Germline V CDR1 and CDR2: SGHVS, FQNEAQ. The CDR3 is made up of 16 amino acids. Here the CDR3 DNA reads TGTGCCAGCAGGCAGAAAGCGGGGGGGCCGACCTACGAGCAGTACTTC. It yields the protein CASRQKAGGPTYEQYF.

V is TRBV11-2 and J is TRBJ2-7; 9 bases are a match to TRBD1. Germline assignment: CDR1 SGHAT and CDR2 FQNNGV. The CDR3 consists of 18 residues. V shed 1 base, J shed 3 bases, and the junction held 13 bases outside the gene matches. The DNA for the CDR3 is TGTGCCAGCAGCTTAGTTTCTGTATTGGGGACAGGGTACTACGAGCAGTACTTC. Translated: CASSLVSVLGTGYYEQYF.

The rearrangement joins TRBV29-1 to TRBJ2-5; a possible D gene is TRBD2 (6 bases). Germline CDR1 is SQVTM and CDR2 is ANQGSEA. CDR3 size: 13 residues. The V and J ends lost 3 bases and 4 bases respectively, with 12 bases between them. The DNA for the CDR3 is TGCAGCGTTGACGCGGGGTTGGGAGAGACCCAGTACTTC. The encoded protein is CSVDAGLGETQYF.

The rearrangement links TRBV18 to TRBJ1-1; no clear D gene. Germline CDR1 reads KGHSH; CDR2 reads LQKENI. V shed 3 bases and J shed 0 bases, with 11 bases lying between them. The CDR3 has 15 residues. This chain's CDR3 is CASSPPTSVNTEAFF. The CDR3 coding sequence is TGTGCCAGCTCACCCCCGACGAGCGTGAACACTGAAGCTTTCTTT.

The CDR3 DNA follows: TGTGCCAGCAGCTTAGGCAAGGGGGAAGAGACCCAGTACTTC. It specifies CASSLGKGEETQYF. The chain is built from TRBV11-2 and TRBJ2-5; possibly TRBD1 for D (6 bases). The CDR3 spans 14 residues. V lost 1 base to trimming and J lost 3 bases, with 9 bases between them. Germline V gene sequence: CDR1 SGHAT, CDR2 FQNNGV.

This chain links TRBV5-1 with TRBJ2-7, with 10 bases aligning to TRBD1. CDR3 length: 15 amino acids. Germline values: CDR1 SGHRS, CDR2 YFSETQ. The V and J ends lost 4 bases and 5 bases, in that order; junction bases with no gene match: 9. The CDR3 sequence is CASSPTRTGGNEQYF. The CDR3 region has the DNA TGCGCCAGCAGCCCGACCCGGACAGGGGGGAACGAGCAGTACTTC.

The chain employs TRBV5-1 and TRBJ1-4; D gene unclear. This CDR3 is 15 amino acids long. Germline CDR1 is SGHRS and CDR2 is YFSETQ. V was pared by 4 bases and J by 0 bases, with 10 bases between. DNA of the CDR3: TGCGCCAGCAGCGGCCGGGGTGCAACTAATGAAAAACTGTTTTTT. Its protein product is CASSGRGATNEKLFF.

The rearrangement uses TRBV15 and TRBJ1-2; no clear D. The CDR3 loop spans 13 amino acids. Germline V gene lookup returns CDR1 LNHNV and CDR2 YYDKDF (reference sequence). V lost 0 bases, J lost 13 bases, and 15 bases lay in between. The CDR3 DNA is TGTGCCACCAGCAGAGATTCGCCCCTCTATTCCACCTTC. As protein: CATSRDSPLYSTF. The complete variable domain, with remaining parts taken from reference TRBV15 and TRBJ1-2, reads DAMVIQNPRYQVTQFGKPVTLSCSQTLNHNVMYWYQQKSSQAPKLLFHYYDKDFNNEADTPDNFQSRRPNTSFCFLDIRSPGLGDTAMYLCATSRDSPLYSTFGSGTRLTVV.

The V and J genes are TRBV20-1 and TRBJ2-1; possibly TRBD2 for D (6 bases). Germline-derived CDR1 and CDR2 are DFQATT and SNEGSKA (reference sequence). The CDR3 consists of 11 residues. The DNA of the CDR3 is TGCAGCTTGGGACTTTACAATGAGCAGTTCTTC. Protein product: CSLGLYNEQFF.